These 8 T cell receptor beta chains were all obtained from the same sample, sequenced in a study of cytomegalovirus exposure and HLA in healthy donors. Both 60 Vbeta primers and 13 Jbeta primers went into the PCR. Data came from immunoSEQ multiplex PCR; TCRdb stores just in-frame clones and leaves some out. The table records tens of thousands of clones, 76% of them present only once. Material for sequencing was PBMCs. The receptors were sampled from a male donor in good health and CMV-seronegative.

This clone showed up just a few times. Here the CDR3 DNA reads TGTGCCAGCAGCTCGACAGGAAATTCACCCCTCCACTTT. Translated: CASSSTGNSPLHF. The chain employs TRBV6-1 and TRBJ1-6; possible D gene TRBD1, 6 bases. The germline V and J ends were trimmed by 6 bases and 7 bases, with 10 bases remaining between them. The CDR3 runs 13 residues. Germline V CDR1 and CDR2: MNHNS, SASEGT.

This chain links TRBV28 with TRBJ1-1; weak D call: TRBD1 (5 bases). Trimming stripped 2 bases from V and 0 bases from J, with 13 bases between. This CDR3 region has 16 residues. Germline V CDR1 and CDR2: MDHEN, SYDVKM. The CDR3 nucleotides read TGTGCCAGCAGTTTACCGCGGCGACAGCTGAACACTGAAGCTTTCTTT. Protein product: CASSLPRRQLNTEAFF.

The rearrangement uses TRBV9 and TRBJ2-7; 9 bases match TRBD1. The CDR3 spans 15 residues. Germline trimming cut 7 bases from V and 1 base from J; bases unmatched to any gene: 9. CDR1 and CDR2 (germline): SGDLS, YYNGEE. CDR3 DNA: TGTGCCAGCTCCCGCTGGACAGGGGATTCCTACGAGCAGTACTTC. Its protein is CASSRWTGDSYEQYF.

This chain uses TRBV19 with TRBJ1-2; D is undetermined. Germline lookup yields CDR1 LNHDA and CDR2 SQIVND (reference sequence). CDR3 length equals 14 residues. V was clipped by 9 bases and J by 5 bases, with 19 bases between them. CDR3 nucleotide sequence: TGTGCCAGCAGTCCGCGGAGGGCTCAATATGGCTACACCTTC. This translates into CASSPRRAQYGYTF.

V and J are TRBV1 and TRBJ2-5; TRBD1, the table's D call, was not compared with the DNA. TRBV1 is a known pseudogene. The CDR3 covers 15 residues. CDR3 DNA: TGCACCAGCAGCCCGCAAAGGGGGTGGTGGGAGACCCAGTACTTC. Its protein is CTSSPQRGWWETQYF.

The chain employs TRBV5-1 and TRBJ1-2; TRBD1 matches at 9 bases. The CDR3 contains 16 residues. Germline V lookup: CDR1 SGHRS, CDR2 YFSETQ. After removal of 0 bases from V and 8 bases from J, the junction contained 11 bases not matched to a gene. The CDR3 is CASSLGPRDRAQGYTF. DNA for the CDR3: TGCGCCAGCAGCTTGGGGCCCCGGGACAGGGCTCAGGGCTACACCTTC. The whole variable domain, remainder taken from reference TRBV5-1 and TRBJ1-2, is KAGVTQTPRYLIKTRGQQVTLSCSPISGHRSVSWYQQTPGQGLQFLFEYFSETQRNKGNFPGRFSGRQFSNSRSEMNVSTLELGDSALYLCASSLGPRDRAQGYTFGSGTRLTVV.

The rearrangement joins TRBV28 to TRBJ2-5; possibly TRBD2 for D (6 bases). The end of the DNA is better explained by TRBJ2-7, so the J call may be wrong. Germline CDR1 MDHEN, CDR2 SYDVKM. The CDR3 spans 14 residues. DNA for the CDR3: TGTGCCAGCAGTTCCGGACTAAAGCCCTACGAGCAGTACTTC. Translation gives CASSSGLKPYEQYF.

The rearrangement joins TRBV11-1 to TRBJ2-2, with TRBD1 identical over 7 bases. Germline-derived CDR1 and CDR2 are SGHAT and FQDESV (reference sequence). The V gene end was trimmed by 3 bases and the J gene end by 0 bases; junction bases not matched to a gene: 10. The CDR3 is made up of 18 amino acids. Here the CDR3 reads CASSLGTGVLPNTGELFF. The CDR3 DNA reads as TGTGCCAGCAGCTTGGGTACAGGGGTACTTCCGAACACCGGGGAGCTGTTTTTT.